This entry describes one TCR beta chain. This sample was taken from a study of T cell responses to AZD1222 COVID-19 vaccine. The CDR3 is 17 residues long. V was shortened by 1 base and J by 4 bases, with 14 bases between the two germline ends. Germline assignment: CDR1 LGHNA and CDR2 YNFKEQ. Measured with immunoSEQ multiplex PCR; TCRdb has only the in-frame clones, and not every one. In the table there are about 170,000 clones, 80% to 90% of which are singletons. The V and J genes are TRBV4-2 and TRBJ1-6; unclear D gene. The clonotype comes from an adult in good health. Here the sequenced sample was peripheral blood, taken on day 0 of AZD1222 vaccination. CDR3 sequence: CASSQVVGELYNSPLHF. The DNA of the CDR3 is TGTGCCAGCAGCCAAGTCGTTGGGGAATTGTATAATTCACCCCTCCACTTT.